This TCR beta chain came from a study of T cell responses to AZD1222 COVID-19 vaccine. The study, taken as a whole, reports: The breadth and depth of Spike-specific TCRs increased once two AZD1222 doses had been given. Seropositivity was recorded at baseline in only 6 or 7 AZD1222 recipients.

Germline values: CDR1 GTSNPN, CDR2 SVGIG (reference sequence). The CDR3 is 19 amino acids. The junction had 11 bases not matched to a gene; V was cut back by 0 bases and J by 1 base. In regard to this clone: Its antigen is as yet unknown.

The data were produced by immunoSEQ multiplex PCR, yet TCRdb's version contains in-frame clones alone and is incomplete. The sample comprises approximately 160,000 clones, 87% of which are singletons, and less than 3% rests with the top ten. The clonotype was recovered from an adult in good health. The J gene is TRBJ2-7, the V gene TRBV30, with 14 bases lining up with TRBD2. Sample: peripheral blood, taken on day 0 of AZD1222 vaccination. For the CDR3, the DNA is TGTGCCTGGAGTGTCCGGACTAGCGGGAGGTTGCGATTATCCTACGAGCAGTACTTC. It encodes CAWSVRTSGRLRLSYEQYF. Full variable domain (missing parts from reference TRBV30 and TRBJ2-7): SQTIHQWPATLVQPVGSPLSLECTVEGTSNPNLYWYRQAAGRGLQLLFYSVGIGQISSEVPQNLSASRPQDRQFILSSKKLLLSDSGFYLCAWSVRTSGRLRLSYEQYFGPGTRLTVT.